The sequence of this T cell receptor beta chain was determined in a study of cytomegalovirus exposure and HLA in healthy donors (dated by TCRdb to 2016 to 2017). As for the study more broadly: According to an earlier analysis of 587 of the donors, roughly 180 million T cells yielded 117 million unique TCR beta sequences and approximately 300 Gb of sequence data. Approximately 300 gigabases of sequencing data and tens of millions of unique TCR sequences were included in an early release covering roughly 700 HLA-typed donors. Among the roughly 370 genotyped donors, 75% to 90% belonged to the genetic ancestry cluster associated with self-reported Caucasian donors. The aim of the study was to test whether cataloging public T cell receptors could identify signatures of past pathogen exposure. The study used immunosequencing to profile the T cell repertoires of about 670 subjects and linked those repertoires to cytomegalovirus serostatus. Besides the first cohort of hundreds of subjects, a separate validation cohort made up of around 120 different subjects was used. The study combined high-throughput TCR immunosequencing, statistical association of individual TCRs with disease status, and machine learning to predict cytomegalovirus infection status. In a later analysis, previously published TCR beta repertoires from 600 to 850 donors were re-analyzed and high-resolution HLA genotyping was added so that TCR occurrence patterns could be studied. The later analysis used no new phenotypic data to find candidate immune exposures, relying instead on TCR beta sequences and their occurrence across donors. An earlier analysis of approximately 580 of the donors used high-throughput TCR beta sequencing to judge whether each TCR beta V gene segment behaved as functional or pseudogenic. Donor age, sex, ethnicity and CMV serostatus were compiled alongside the repertoire data. In a later genetic analysis, genome-wide SNP genotypes for 398 of the 666 donors were used, and that subset was treated as a discovery cohort. Every discovery cohort repertoire had been produced on one sequencing platform. HLA typing covered class I and class II loci at four-digit resolution. Typing coverage differed by locus: A, B, C, DRB1 and DQB1 were typed in about 629-640 donors, DQA1 in about 550, DPA1 in around 600, and DPB1 in just under 480. Five DR-DQ haplotypes were handled as single units for association and clustering because linkage in the cohort was strong. Among about 370 genotyped donors of the cohort, an average of about 220,000 unique TCR beta nucleotide sequences was sequenced per donor, of which approximately 19% were non-productive. Results the study describes overall, beyond this receptor: Immune exposure information for the cohort was limited to CMV serostatus. Because HLA typing was missing for some donors at each locus, association tests included only the typed subset. In a later genetic analysis, fewer N-insertions in productive TCRs were reported among donors in an Asian-associated ancestry cluster than the approximately 670-donor mean. Linkage disequilibrium might explain the correlated functional status among segregating V segments, but an unknown experimental factor could not be ruled out. In the study, some 160 TCR beta chains were listed as associated with cytomegalovirus. A further reported finding was that TCR beta sequences accurately predicted the HLA-A and HLA-B alleles for most subjects in the first cohort. When HLA alleles, especially DR and DQ, strongly co-occurred, attributing TCR associations to individual alleles was difficult. In vitro tests confirmed that three of the cytomegalovirus-associated TCR beta chains recognize cytomegalovirus antigens. Most TCR sequences were seen in very few donors, while some public TCRs were found in many individuals. In a later analysis, TCR association rates were found to vary across HLA loci, with the most associated TCRs seen for DRB1 alleles and the fewest for HLA-C alleles. A later analysis associated some 17,000 TCR beta sequences with specific HLA alleles at a false discovery rate of 0.05. A later analysis found that most CMV-associated TCR beta chains appeared HLA-restricted, with HLA associations seemingly driven largely by CMV exposure. In both the original and validation cohorts, the classifier was reported to diagnose cytomegalovirus status with high specificity and sensitivity. The 87-base-pair reads could not distinguish some IMGT-functional V segments, including TRBV6-2 and TRBV6-3, so those segments were excluded. In an earlier analysis of approximately 590 of the donors, most TCR beta V segments appeared in productive rearrangements about 87% or about 30% of the time, broadly matching IMGT annotations. Compared with equally common non-associated chains, HLA-associated TCR beta chains in a later analysis were more clonally expanded and had lower generation probabilities. The sequencing pipeline was judged likely to have produced a cluster of highly shared sequence variants as a technical artifact. In a later genetic analysis, a missense DCLRE1C variant was associated with V-gene and J-gene trimming of TCR beta chains, and the association was replicated in an independent cohort. Roughly uniform sequencing depth across donors was assumed in presence/absence analyses, although this assumption may not hold. The earlier analysis of 587 of the donors excluded over 15 rarely observed V segments, including chromosome 9 orphons, because counts were too low. Only TCR beta chains were sequenced in this cohort, and the absence of alpha or paired-chain data limited detectable features. Several of the top co-occurrence clusters appeared to be linked to parvovirus B19, influenza, CMV and Epstein-Barr virus, according to a later analysis. The authors suggested that the approach could potentially be extended to other disease states and immunological phenotypes.

The receptor library was made with the immunoSEQ multiplex PCR assay. A mixture of 60 forward primers for TCR Vbeta segments and 13 reverse primers for TCR Jbeta segments was used in the multiplex PCR. The CDR3 region of rearranged TCR beta genes was amplified from genomic DNA with a multiplex PCR assay. On the Illumina HiSeq System, the amplified TCR beta libraries were sequenced as 87-base-pair reads. Under the source paper's analysis protocol: A later analysis counted tens of millions of unique TCR beta chains across the 690 or so repertoires, and some 12 million of these chains were shared by at least two donors. A nearest-neighbor algorithm error-corrected the raw reads and collapsed the reads into unique sequences, merging closely related sequences to remove PCR and sequencing errors. V, D and J gene segments were assigned by aligning CDR3 sequences to IMGT reference sequences. For a sequence to be retained, at least a six-nucleotide match to both a V gene segment and a J gene segment was required. Rearrangements were classified as productive when the CDR3 lacked stop codons and remained in frame with V and J, and all other rearrangements were classified as non-productive. CDR3 was defined according to IMGT convention as the region running from the second conserved V-encoded cysteine to the conserved J-encoded phenylalanine. In an earlier analysis of 587 of the donors, sequences lacking an unambiguous match to a single V gene segment were excluded. In an earlier analysis of approximately 610 of the donors, V segments were called functional above 56.7% productive rearrangements and were called segregating when the between-donor standard deviation exceeded 5%. A statistical classification framework was developed to diagnose cytomegalovirus status using the catalog of TCR beta chain sequences. In a later analysis, TCR nucleotide sequences were compared against IMGT/GENE-DB human TR gene sequences so that V and J genes could be assigned. A later analysis assigned CDR3 sequences and most-parsimonious VDJ recombination scenarios with the TCRdist pipeline. A later analysis defined each TCR beta chain by its CDR3 amino acid sequence plus V-gene family, and excluded reads lacking a unique V-gene family. To address suspected cross-contamination and a sequencing artifact, a later analysis removed over 500 highly shared, low-generation-probability nucleotide sequences. In a later analysis, a clonal expansion index for each public chain was calculated from normalized within-repertoire ranks of inferred template counts. A later analysis computed generation probabilities with a VDJ recombination model fitted to out-of-frame rearrangements, and checked the results against IGoR. A later analysis scored TCR-TCR, TCR-HLA and TCR-CMV co-occurrence with hypergeometric tests, applying a repertoire-size bias correction to TCR pairs. A later analysis estimated false discovery rates by permuting HLA or CMV assignments 20 times. In a later analysis, co-occurring TCRs were grouped with DBSCAN, and TCRdist sequence similarity was added when clustering was performed within HLA-allele-positive subsets. Repertoires with fewer than 30,000 or more than 120,000 public chains were left out of co-occurrence clustering, as were five repertoires with anomalous nucleotide sharing. The source is immuneACCESS, and TCRdb retained only in-frame sequences with V and J called. Part of the clones is not carried over; for the studies checked, unresolved V genes explain less than half of this, and the remainder is unexplained. The V and J calls and clone size were taken over from that table, and D and trimming were inferred from the DNA. The sample table shows around 150,000 clones, and roughly 79% are seen once. The biggest ten clones account for about 2.5% of the sample.

As for this clone: Its antigen is unknown. Qualities for individual bases were not recorded, and no much larger clone is one base off.

The cohort comprised 550 to 700 healthy bone marrow donors. At the time of sampling, all cohort members were nominally healthy, though unrecorded immune exposures were likely present. The donor tested CMV seronegative and was one of the 352 seronegative cohort members. A peripheral blood sample was provided by each donor, and peripheral blood mononuclear cells were used for TCR beta sequencing. Genomic DNA extraction from the blood cell samples was performed with the Qiagen DNeasy Blood Extraction Kit. V gives up 3 bases and J gives up 0 bases, and the segment between their germline ends measures 8 bases. The germline V gene (reference sequence) sets CDR1 to GTSNPN and CDR2 to SVGIG. The CDR3 contains 13 residues, cysteine and phenylalanine counted. Just the 39-base CDR3 DNA is kept, in frame starting at base 1.

The chain couples TRBV30 to TRBJ1-1, with no reliable assignment of the D segment. This sequence originates from a male donor in good health and CMV-seronegative. The sample consisted of PBMCs. The base sequence is TGTGCCTGGAGGTTCCAGTTGAACACTGAAGCTTTCTTT. Its coded protein is CAWRFQLNTEAFF.